One and the same sample provided the 23 T cell receptor beta chains below, sequenced in a study of identifying expanded T cells in peripheral blood. Profiling relied on immunoSEQ multiplex PCR, and the TCRdb table lists in-frame clones only, not all of them. The data show around 81,000 clones, with 85% seen just once and roughly 4.1% held by the top ten. The sequenced material came from blood. The receptor set was obtained from a person between 18 and 70 years old in good health.

The chain couples TRBV19 to TRBJ2-5; D not resolved. The CDR3 length is 13 residues. The germline gives CDR1 LNHDA, CDR2 SQIVND (reference sequence). V was cut by 0 bases and J by 2 bases, with 4 bases left in between. CDR3 bases: TGTGCCAGTAGTATAGACCCACAAGAGACCCAGTACTTC. Its protein is CASSIDPQETQYF.

The chain recombines TRBV5-6 with TRBJ1-1; D might be TRBD1 (5 bases). Germline assignment: CDR1 SGHDT and CDR2 YYEEEE. V dropped 0 bases and J dropped 12 bases, with 12 bases sitting between them. This CDR3 is 12 amino acids long. CDR3 coding DNA: TGTGCCAGCAGCTTGGGAGCGGGGGAAACTTTCTTT. This codes for CASSLGAGETFF.

The chain recombines TRBV6-6 with TRBJ2-7; unclear D gene. Trimming left V 5 bases short and J 4 bases short, with 18 bases between. The CDR3 consists of 15 residues. Germline loops: CDR1 MNHNY, CDR2 SVGAGI (reference sequence). CDR3 DNA sequence: TGTGCCAGCAGTCCCGTGGGCGAAACTGGATACGAGCAGTACTTC. Translated, it gives CASSPVGETGYEQYF.

This sequence joins TRBV4-1 and TRBJ2-1; the D gene is possibly TRBD1 (6 bases). CDR1 and CDR2 from the germline V gene are MGHRA and YSYEKL. V dropped 4 bases and J dropped 8 bases, with 18 bases sitting between them. CDR3 size: 15 residues. CDR3 bases: TGCGCCAGCAGCCGTATCGGACAGTCCGGGGATGAGCAGTTCTTC. This encodes CASSRIGQSGDEQFF.

This clone was seen a single time. CDR3 nucleotide sequence: TGTGCCAGTTCGCAAACAGGGGAGGGCACCGGGGAGCTGTTTTTT. Amino acids: CASSQTGEGTGELFF. The chain uses TRBV19 and TRBJ2-2; D tentatively reads TRBD1 or TRBD2 (7 bases each). The CDR3 spans 15 residues. The V end was cut by 8 bases, the J end by 4 bases, with 17 bases between. Germline loops: CDR1 LNHDA, CDR2 SQIVND (reference sequence). Full variable domain (remainder filled in from reference TRBV19 and TRBJ2-2): DGGITQSPKYLFRKEGQNVTLSCEQNLNHDAMYWYRQDPGQGLRLIYYSQIVNDFQKGDIAEGYSVSREKKESFPLTVTSAQKNPTAFYLCASSQTGEGTGELFFGEGSRLTVL.

The chain carries TRBV18 and TRBJ1-1; D is perhaps TRBD1 (6 bases). V lost 3 bases, J lost 3 bases, and 14 bases lay in between. Germline V gene lookup returns CDR1 KGHSH and CDR2 LQKENI. This CDR3 is 15 amino acids long. The CDR3 is CASSPPGVQDTEAFF. The CDR3 nucleotides are TGTGCCAGCTCACCCCCAGGGGTTCAGGACACTGAAGCTTTCTTT.

This rearrangement joins TRBV6-1 to TRBJ1-5, with D perhaps TRBD1 (5 bases). The CDR3 is made up of 15 amino acids. Per the germline V gene, CDR1 is MNHNS and CDR2 is SASEGT. Deletions cut 2 bases from V and 0 bases from J, with 8 bases between. CDR3 nucleotide sequence: TGTGCCAGCAGTGAACGGGACTATAGCAATCAGCCCCAGCATTTT. Its protein product is CASSERDYSNQPQHF.

In this sample, this clone turned up once. This chain links TRBV25-1 with TRBJ2-3, with 10 bases identical to TRBD2. Germline-derived CDR1 and CDR2 are MGHDK and SYGVNS. Losses at the gene ends were 6 bases for V and 7 bases for J; bases not matched to a gene: 13. The CDR3 has 16 amino acids. CDR3 bases: TGTGCCAGCAGCGATCCCGGGACTAGCGAAGCACATACGCAGTATTTT. It encodes CASSDPGTSEAHTQYF.

The chain uses TRBV4-1 and TRBJ1-1; D might be TRBD1 (5 bases). The CDR3 runs 19 residues. The V gene lost 4 bases and the J gene lost 5 bases, with 29 bases spanning the gap. Germline lookup yields CDR1 MGHRA and CDR2 YSYEKL. The CDR3 loop is CASSPGRARTRTALTEAFF. DNA of the CDR3: TGCGCCAGCAGCCCCGGGCGCGCCAGGACACGAACGGCGCTGACTGAAGCTTTCTTT.

A few counts support this clone. The chain joins TRBV10-3 to TRBJ2-5; 15 nucleotides match TRBD2. Trimming took 6 bases from V and 5 from J; bases not matched to a gene: 10. Germline V gene sequence: CDR1 ENHRY, CDR2 SYGVKD. The CDR3 has 17 residues. CDR3 nucleotide sequence: TGTGCCATCAGCCGGACTAGCGGGGGGGCAGAGGGTGAGACCCAGTACTTC. This sequence encodes CAISRTSGGAEGETQYF.

The chain employs TRBV7-9 and TRBJ2-5, with D tentatively TRBD2 (5 bases). The germline V gene encodes CDR1 SEHNR and CDR2 FQNEAQ (reference sequence). Trimming removed 3 bases at V and 7 bases at J, with 15 bases between. The CDR3 covers 14 residues. The CDR3 here is CASSFGGQERTQYF. Written as DNA, the CDR3 is TGTGCCAGCAGCTTCGGCGGGCAAGAGCGGACCCAGTACTTC.

For this clone: The sample holds other DNA sequences that translate to the same CDR3. CDR3: CASSIGNTEAFF. CDR3 bases: TGTGCCAGTAGTATCGGCAACACTGAAGCTTTCTTT. The chain links TRBV19 to TRBJ1-1; D gene unclear. The V gene's germline CDR1 is LNHDA and CDR2 SQIVND (reference sequence). V lost 3 bases and J lost 2, with 4 bases in between. The CDR3 is made up of 12 amino acids.

The rearrangement links TRBV19 to TRBJ2-1; TRBD1 agrees at 10 bases. The CDR3 spans 15 residues. J lost 4 bases, V lost 8 bases, and 8 bases had no gene match. Germline assignment: CDR1 LNHDA and CDR2 SQIVND (reference sequence). The CDR3 DNA is TGTGCCAGTGGGTCTCCGGACAGGGGGTACAATGAGCAGTTCTTC. Encoded protein: CASGSPDRGYNEQFF.

This clone came up once. V gene TRBV27 combines with J gene TRBJ1-2, with D unclear. Germline V gene data show CDR1 as MNHEY and CDR2 as SMNVEV (reference sequence). V was pared by 10 bases and J by 8 bases, with 20 bases between. The CDR3 has 13 residues. The CDR3, as DNA: TGTGCCACAGGCGAAGGCTTAGGTACGGGCTACACCTTC. This gives the protein CATGEGLGTGYTF.

This chain links TRBV29-1 with TRBJ1-1; no firm D call. This CDR3 is built from 13 residues. V was clipped by 2 bases and J by 0 bases, with 7 bases between them. Germline CDR1 and CDR2: SQVTM and ANQGSEA. DNA for the CDR3: TGCAGCGTTGAACAGGCCTTGAACACTGAAGCTTTCTTT. Amino acids: CSVEQALNTEAFF.

V gene TRBV27 combines with J gene TRBJ1-2; no firm D call. The germline V gene has CDR1 MNHEY and CDR2 SMNVEV (reference sequence). CDR3 length: 14 amino acids. V was clipped by 6 bases and J by 3 bases, with 14 bases between them. Written as DNA, the CDR3 is TGTGCCAGCAGCCCCATTTGGAGGGACTATGGCTACACCTTC. Amino acids: CASSPIWRDYGYTF.

The chain carries TRBV5-5 and TRBJ2-7; D is unclear. Germline values: CDR1 SGHKS, CDR2 YYEKEE (reference sequence). The CDR3 consists of 15 residues. V dropped 4 bases and J dropped 3 bases, with 17 bases sitting between them. CDR3 bases: TGTGCCAGCAGCCCGGACGGCCGAAGGGTCTACGAGCAGTACTTC. This sequence encodes CASSPDGRRVYEQYF.

This sequence joins TRBV4-3 and TRBJ1-3; no clear D. V shed 1 base and J shed 0 bases, with 10 bases lying between them. The germline V gene encodes CDR1 LGHNA and CDR2 YSLEER. The CDR3 runs to 16 residues. In nucleotides, the CDR3 is TGCGCCAGCAGCCAAGTTTTAGGAAGCTCTGGAAACACCATATATTTT. Translated, it gives CASSQVLGSSGNTIYF.

This chain connects TRBV7-2 to TRBJ2-3; D is tentatively TRBD1 or TRBD2 (5 bases each). The V gene's germline CDR1 is SGHTA and CDR2 FQGNSA. Trimming pared 1 base from V and 3 bases from J, leaving 8 bases between. The CDR3 has 14 amino acids. The CDR3 region is CASSLGWGTDTQYF. The CDR3 DNA is TGTGCCAGCAGCTTAGGTTGGGGGACAGATACGCAGTATTTT.

J is TRBJ2-1 and V is TRBV4-3; 8 nucleotides line up with TRBD1. The length of the CDR3 is 16 residues. Germline V CDR1 and CDR2: LGHNA, YSLEER. V gave up 1 base and J gave up 3 bases; unmatched junction bases: 5. The CDR3 loop reads CASSQVHGQGYNEQFF. DNA of the CDR3: TGCGCCAGCAGCCAAGTACATGGACAGGGCTACAATGAGCAGTTCTTC.

This clone was counted a few times. The V gene is TRBV27, the J gene TRBJ1-2; 11 bases are a match to TRBD1. The CDR3 sequence is 12 residues long. CDR1 MNHEY and CDR2 SMNVEV come from the germline V gene (reference sequence). V was pared by 6 bases and J by 8 bases, with 2 bases of the junction left unmatched. The CDR3 sequence: CASRDRGQGYTF. The CDR3 nucleotides are TGTGCCAGCAGGGACAGGGGGCAAGGCTACACCTTC.

V and J are TRBV7-9 and TRBJ2-1; D not resolved. CDR1 SEHNR and CDR2 FQNEAQ come from the germline V gene (reference sequence). The CDR3 has 13 amino acids. V gave up 2 bases and J gave up 10 bases, with 12 bases separating them. As DNA, the CDR3 is TGTGCCAGCAGCTTAAGTGTAGGGTTGGAGCAGTTCTTC. The encoded protein is CASSLSVGLEQFF.

This sequence joins TRBV25-1 and TRBJ2-1, with D tentatively TRBD2 (6 bases). Trimming pared 5 bases from V and 3 bases from J, leaving 17 bases between. CDR3 size: 16 residues. Germline assignment: CDR1 MGHDK and CDR2 SYGVNS. The CDR3 sequence is CASSSTRREFYNEQFF. In DNA form, the CDR3 reads TGTGCCAGCAGTTCAACCCGGAGGGAGTTCTACAATGAGCAGTTCTTC.